The T cell receptor beta chain described here comes from a study of blood T cell repertoires in COVID-19. In the authors' workflow: Counts of nucleated cells, estimated from reference gene primer amplification, were obtained. The assay was immunoSEQ multiplex PCR, and TCRdb's table has in-frame clones only and misses some. The V and J calls and clone size were taken over from that table, and D and trimming were inferred from the DNA. The data show a few hundred thousand clones, more than 70% seen once. Germline V lookup: CDR1 LGHDT, CDR2 YNNKEL (reference sequence). V shed 0 bases and J 5 bases; nucleotides not matched to a gene: 10. The CDR3 has 18 amino acids. Participants spanned ages about 18 to 95 years and resided in 20 to 30 US areas. The study counted Cohort 3 donors as recovered given two negative PCRs, clearance, or symptom resolution.

Material for sequencing was PBMCs or T cells enriched from blood (not recorded which). The receptor was isolated from a woman aged 18-35 years who had recovered from COVID-19. The gene calls are TRBV3-1 (or the pseudogene TRBV3-2) and TRBJ2-2; 9 bases are shared with TRBD1. CDR3 DNA: TGTGCCAGCAGCCAAGATGGGGACAGGGCAAAGCGTACCGGGGAGCTGTTTTTT. Translation: CASSQDGDRAKRTGELFF.